The next 13 T cell receptor beta chains were all read from a single sample in a study of T cell responses to AZD1222 COVID-19 vaccine. Produced via immunoSEQ multiplex PCR; TCRdb's table is partial and in-frame only. The sample holds roughly 120,000 clones, about 86% seen once. The sequencing used peripheral blood, collected on day 0 of AZD1222 vaccination. The receptors originated from an adult in good health.

The chain employs TRBV3-1 (or the pseudogene TRBV3-2) and TRBJ2-2; D gene uncertain. Germline-derived CDR1 and CDR2 are LGHDT and YNNKEL (reference sequence). Trimming cost V 1 base and J 3 bases, with 3 bases left between them. The length of the CDR3 is 13 residues. The CDR3 nucleotides are TGTGCCAGCAGCCAAGTAGACACCGGGGAGCTGTTTTTT. This translates into CASSQVDTGELFF.

The rearrangement links TRBV5-1 to TRBJ2-1, with D maybe TRBD2 (5 bases). The CDR3 contains 16 residues. CDR1 is SGHRS, CDR2 YFSETQ, per germline. The V and J ends lost 3 bases and 8 bases respectively, with 21 bases between them. This CDR3 reads CASSSGPGYTSDEQFF. The CDR3 DNA sequence: TGCGCCAGCAGCTCTGGCCCGGGTTATACTAGTGATGAGCAGTTCTTC.

This clone occurred once. This chain uses TRBV11-2 with TRBJ1-1; D perhaps matches TRBD1 (6 bases). CDR1 is SGHAT, CDR2 FQNNGV, per germline. The CDR3 covers 14 residues. V shed 6 bases and J shed 2 bases, with 13 bases lying between them. DNA for the CDR3: TGTGCCAGCAGGGGGGCAGGTTTTAACACTGAAGCTTTCTTT. Translating it yields CASRGAGFNTEAFF.

V and J are TRBV18 and TRBJ1-6, with 7 bases aligning to TRBD1. The CDR3 length is 14 residues. Trimming removed 4 bases from V and 6 bases from J; junction bases left unmatched: 3. From germline, CDR1 is KGHSH and CDR2 LQKENI. CDR3 sequence reads: CASSLDRVNSPLHF. For the CDR3, the DNA is TGTGCCAGCTCACTAGACAGGGTTAATTCACCCCTCCACTTT.

V gene TRBV3-1 (or the pseudogene TRBV3-2) combines with J gene TRBJ2-3; the match to TRBD2 covers 8 bases. The CDR3 runs 13 residues. The V and J ends lost 5 bases and 7 bases, in that order; junction bases with no gene match: 5. Germline assignment: CDR1 LGHDT and CDR2 YNNKEL (reference sequence). The CDR3 loop reads CASSERGPNTQYF. The CDR3 nucleotides read TGTGCCAGCAGCGAGCGGGGGCCCAATACGCAGTATTTT.

The table lists this clone with a count of one. The rearrangement uses TRBV5-1 and TRBJ2-7; D uncertain. V was cut by 4 bases and J by 2 bases, with 19 bases left in between. Germline CDR1 is SGHRS and CDR2 is YFSETQ. The CDR3 has 16 residues. The CDR3 protein is CASSILPQATTYEQYF. The CDR3 nucleotides are TGCGCCAGCAGCATCCTCCCTCAGGCGACGACCTACGAGCAGTACTTC.

This chain joins TRBV7-9 and TRBJ1-2; tentative D call: TRBD1 (6 bases). CDR1 and CDR2 (germline): SEHNR, FQNEAQ (reference sequence). The CDR3 spans 13 residues. The V and J ends lost 5 bases and 13 bases respectively, with 20 bases between them. The CDR3 DNA is TGTGCCAGCAGCGCCGACAGGAGGCTGGTAATCACCTTC. The encoded protein is CASSADRRLVITF.

The chain is built from TRBV3-1 (or the pseudogene TRBV3-2) and TRBJ2-1, with TRBD1 matching over 7 bases. Trimming took 1 base from V and 8 from J; bases not matched to a gene: 8. Per germline, CDR1 LGHDT and CDR2 YNNKEL (reference sequence). The CDR3 is 15 residues long. The DNA of the CDR3 is TGTGCCAGCAGCCAAGTTACGGGAACAGGGGATGAGCAGTTCTTC. Translating it yields CASSQVTGTGDEQFF.

This chain joins TRBV9 and TRBJ2-3; D remains unclear. The CDR3 sequence is 14 residues long. Trimming removed 1 base from V and 0 bases from J, with 6 bases in between. Germline loops: CDR1 SGDLS, CDR2 YYNGEE. The CDR3 region has the DNA TGTGCCAGCAGCGTAAGCCAGAGCACAGATACGCAGTATTTT. Its protein is CASSVSQSTDTQYF.

The V gene is TRBV27, the J gene TRBJ2-7; no firm D call. The germline V gene encodes CDR1 MNHEY and CDR2 SMNVEV (reference sequence). This CDR3 contains 13 residues. V was cut by 0 bases and J by 6 bases, with 9 bases left in between. The CDR3 nucleotides are TGTGCCAGCAGTTTATCGAGAGGAAGCGAGCAGTACTTC. It translates to CASSLSRGSEQYF.

The chain has TRBV5-1 and TRBJ1-1, with D perhaps matching TRBD1 (6 bases). V was trimmed by 0 bases and J by 3 bases, leaving 9 bases between them. CDR3 size: 14 residues. Germline CDR1 SGHRS, CDR2 YFSETQ. In nucleotides, the CDR3 is TGCGCCAGCAGCTTGGACGGGGGCTACACTGAAGCTTTCTTT. Protein product: CASSLDGGYTEAFF.

The rearrangement links TRBV10-3 to TRBJ2-3, with TRBD2 matching over 10 bases. The germline gives CDR1 ENHRY, CDR2 SYGVKD. V lost 5 bases to trimming and J lost 6 bases; unmatched junction nucleotides: 8. This CDR3 is 15 amino acids long. The CDR3 sequence is CAISILAGVSDTQYF. The CDR3 nucleotides read TGTGCCATCAGTATTCTAGCGGGAGTTTCCGATACGCAGTATTTT.

The V gene is TRBV10-3, the J gene TRBJ1-1; D uncertain. Germline values: CDR1 ENHRY, CDR2 SYGVKD. The CDR3 has 14 amino acids. Deletions cut 1 base from V and 1 base from J, with 7 bases between. Here the CDR3 reads CAISEYGRNTEAFF. The CDR3 DNA follows: TGTGCCATCAGTGAGTACGGTAGGAACACTGAAGCTTTCTTT.